A single T cell receptor beta chain is shown here with its context. The antigen remains unidentified. Unique molecular identifiers were used to barcode this TCRbeta library. TCRdb recomputed calls from the PCR reads with MiXCR, one row per CDR3 protein. The repertoire holds about 250,000 distinct CDR3 sequences, 20% to 30% seen once, with 4.8% in the top ten. Germline V gene sequence: CDR1 DFQATT, CDR2 SNEGSKA (reference sequence). The CDR3 spans 14 residues. After removal of 3 bases from V and 5 bases from J, the junction contained 8 bases not matched to a gene. The data were taken from a study of T-cell reconstitution after alpha-beta-depleted transplantation in children. Study outcomes and limitations: T-cell counts and diversity at one year following transplant were attributed mainly to newly produced T cells. As was reported, about two months after transplant, alpha-beta T cells came from several hundred expanded graft clones. In some patients, recipient T cells and intrathymic progenitors surviving conditioning explained high day-60 diversity.

The receptor was derived from a female patient aged 2-9 years who had a stem cell transplant for congenital amegakaryocytic thrombocytopenia, so the T cells may come from the graft donor. Sample: PBMCs, mostly from graft donor cells, taken 360 days after TCRalphabeta/CD19-depleted stem cell transplant. The chain uses TRBV20-1 and TRBJ2-3, with TRBD2 identical over 7 bases. The chain's CDR3 is CSASLGTMGDTQYF. The CDR3 nucleotides read TGCAGTGCTAGCTTAGGGACTATGGGAGATACGCAGTATTTT.